This T cell receptor (beta chain) stems from a study of OX40 agonist ivuxolimab in advanced cancers. The repertoire was sequenced with immunoSEQ multiplex PCR; TCRdb's copy has only in-frame clones and lacks some. This sample has roughly 48,000 clones, with more than 80% found just once. The CDR3 spans 14 residues. Trimming cost V 2 bases and J 5 bases, with 11 bases left between them. Germline V gene data show CDR1 as SGHDN and CDR2 as FVKESK. Here the sequenced sample was CD4+ or CD8+ T cells sorted from blood, taken in a trial of the OX40 agonist ivuxolimab. The receptor's source is an adult with an advanced solid tumor such as melanoma, head and neck, liver or kidney cancer. The chain has TRBV14 and TRBJ2-3; D not certain. The CDR3 here is CASSQLRTGDTQYF. The CDR3 nucleotides are TGTGCCAGCAGCCAACTACGAACTGGAGATACGCAGTATTTT.